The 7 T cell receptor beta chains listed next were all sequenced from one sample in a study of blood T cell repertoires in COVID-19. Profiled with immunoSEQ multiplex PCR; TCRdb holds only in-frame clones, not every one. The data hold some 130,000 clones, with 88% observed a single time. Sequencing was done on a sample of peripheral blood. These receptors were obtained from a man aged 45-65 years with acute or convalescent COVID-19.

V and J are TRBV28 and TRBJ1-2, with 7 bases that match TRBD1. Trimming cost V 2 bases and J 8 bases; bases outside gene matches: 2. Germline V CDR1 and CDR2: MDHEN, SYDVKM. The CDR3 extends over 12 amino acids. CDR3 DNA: TGTGCCAGCAGTTTACGACAGGGCGGCTACACCTTC. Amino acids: CASSLRQGGYTF.

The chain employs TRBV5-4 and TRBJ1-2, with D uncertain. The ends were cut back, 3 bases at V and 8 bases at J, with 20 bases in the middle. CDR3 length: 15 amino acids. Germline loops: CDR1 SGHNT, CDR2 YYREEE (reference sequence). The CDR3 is CASSSKMGSLGGYTF. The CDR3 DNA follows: TGTGCCAGCAGCTCAAAGATGGGGAGCCTTGGAGGCTACACCTTC.

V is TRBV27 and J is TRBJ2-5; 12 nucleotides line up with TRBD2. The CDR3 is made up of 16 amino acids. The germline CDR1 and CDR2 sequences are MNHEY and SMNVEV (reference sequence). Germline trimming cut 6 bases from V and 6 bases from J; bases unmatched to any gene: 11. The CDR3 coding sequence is TGTGCCAGCAGCTTCGGGGCTAGCGGGGGGGCGCAGACCCAGTACTTC. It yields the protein CASSFGASGGAQTQYF.

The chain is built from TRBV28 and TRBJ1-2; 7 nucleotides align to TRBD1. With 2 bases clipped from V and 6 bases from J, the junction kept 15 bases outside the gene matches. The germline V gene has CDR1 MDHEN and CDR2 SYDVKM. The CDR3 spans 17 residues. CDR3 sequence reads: CASSLLSLGTAADGYTF. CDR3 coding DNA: TGTGCCAGCAGTTTACTTAGCCTTGGGACAGCGGCGGATGGCTACACCTTC.

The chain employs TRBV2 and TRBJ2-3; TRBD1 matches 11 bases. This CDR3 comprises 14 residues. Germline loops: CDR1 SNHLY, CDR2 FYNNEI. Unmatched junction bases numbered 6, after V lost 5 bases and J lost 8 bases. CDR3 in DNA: TGTGCCAGCAGTAGTCCCGGGACAGGGGGTACGCAGTATTTT. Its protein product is CASSSPGTGGTQYF.

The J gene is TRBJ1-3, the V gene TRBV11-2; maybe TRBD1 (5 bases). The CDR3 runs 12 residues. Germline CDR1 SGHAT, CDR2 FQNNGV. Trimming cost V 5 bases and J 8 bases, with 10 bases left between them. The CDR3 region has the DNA TGTGCCAGCAGCCCAGGGTCGGACACCATATATTTT. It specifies CASSPGSDTIYF. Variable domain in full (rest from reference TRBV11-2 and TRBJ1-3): EAGVAQSPRYKIIEKRQSVAFWCNPISGHATLYWYQQILGQGPKLLIQFQNNGVVDDSQLPKDRFSAERLKGVDSTLKIQPAKLEDSAVYLCASSPGSDTIYFGEGSWLTVV.

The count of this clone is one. CDR3 sequence (DNA): TGTGCCAGCAGCTTAAACCCGGGACAGGGGAGCACAGATACGCAGTATTTT. Translated, it gives CASSLNPGQGSTDTQYF. The rearrangement joins TRBV28 to TRBJ2-3; 10 bases are a match to TRBD1. The V segment lost 6 bases and the J segment 0 bases; nucleotides outside the gene matches: 9. This CDR3 has 17 amino acids. Germline V gene lookup returns CDR1 MDHEN and CDR2 SYDVKM.